One sample yielded the 20 T cell receptor beta chains listed below, sequenced in a study of OX40 agonist ivuxolimab in advanced cancers. The protocol was immunoSEQ multiplex PCR, while the TCRdb copy is restricted to in-frame clones and leaves out a portion. The data show 90,000 to 100,000 clones, with 75% to 90% seen just once and 0.8% to 0.9% held by the top ten. This sample comprised CD4+ or CD8+ T cells sorted from blood, obtained in a trial of the OX40 agonist ivuxolimab. The receptors stem from an adult with an advanced solid tumor such as melanoma, head and neck, liver or kidney cancer.

The chain carries TRBV29-1 and TRBJ2-3; D is unresolved. The V end lost 5 bases, the J end lost 5 bases, and 11 bases lay between the germline ends. The CDR3 runs 12 residues. CDR1 and CDR2 from the germline V gene are SQVTM and ANQGSEA. CDR3 nucleotides: TGCAGCGTTACCAGTTATATAGATACGCAGTATTTT. Translated, it gives CSVTSYIDTQYF.

The chain couples TRBV9 to TRBJ2-2, with D tentatively TRBD2 (5 bases). V was clipped by 2 bases and J by 1 base, with 6 bases between them. This CDR3 is built from 14 residues. Germline V gene data show CDR1 as SGDLS and CDR2 as YYNGEE. The CDR3, as DNA: TGTGCCAGCAGCGTGAGGGAGAACACCGGGGAGCTGTTTTTT. As protein: CASSVRENTGELFF.

CDR3 amino acids: CASSSSRQGDHEQYV. The CDR3, as DNA: TGTGCCAGCAGCTCCAGCCGGCAGGGAGACCACGAGCAGTACGTC. The chain couples TRBV6-5 to TRBJ2-7, with D perhaps assigned TRBD1 or TRBD2 (5 bases each). Trimming removed 6 bases from V and 5 bases from J, with 20 bases in between. Germline CDR1 is MNHEY and CDR2 is SVGAGI. The CDR3 extends over 15 amino acids.

The sample holds a few counts of this clone. The V gene is TRBV19, the J gene TRBJ1-5; 9 bases map to TRBD1. The CDR3 consists of 15 residues. J gave up 5 bases and V 6 bases, and 8 bases lay outside the gene matches. Germline V gene lookup returns CDR1 LNHDA and CDR2 SQIVND (reference sequence). The CDR3 DNA is TGTGCCAGTAGCCATAAGGGACAGGGCGATCAGCCCCAGCATTTT. It is translated as CASSHKGQGDQPQHF.

The chain carries TRBV28 and TRBJ2-1; the match to TRBD1 covers 7 bases. V lost 3 bases, J lost 5 bases, and 7 bases stayed unmatched. This CDR3 has 15 amino acids. From germline, CDR1 is MDHEN and CDR2 SYDVKM. CDR3 protein: CASSFPGQFNNEQFF. CDR3 nucleotides: TGTGCCAGCAGTTTCCCGGGACAGTTCAACAATGAGCAGTTCTTC. The variable domain in full, completed from reference TRBV28 and TRBJ2-1, reads DVKVTQSSRYLVKRTGEKVFLECVQDMDHENMFWYRQDPGLGLRLIYFSYDVKMKEKGDIPEGYSVSREKKERFSLILESASTNQTSMYLCASSFPGQFNNEQFFGPGTRLTVL.

V usage is TRBV30 and J usage is TRBJ2-2; TRBD1 matches at 7 bases. Germline CDR1 GTSNPN, CDR2 SVGIG (reference sequence). The CDR3 contains 15 residues. V shed 5 bases and J 5 bases; nucleotides not matched to a gene: 11. The CDR3 region is CAWGPGTVVTGELFF. CDR3 DNA: TGTGCCTGGGGTCCCGGGACAGTCGTAACCGGGGAGCTGTTTTTT.

This chain links TRBV5-6 with TRBJ1-4; D gene uncertain. V gave up 5 bases and J gave up 8 bases, with 19 bases separating them. The CDR3 sequence is 15 residues long. The germline gives CDR1 SGHDT, CDR2 YYEEEE. In DNA form, the CDR3 reads TGTGCCAGCAGTTCCCCACGGTCGCGATTGGAAAAACTGTTTTTT. Its protein is CASSSPRSRLEKLFF.

The chain recombines TRBV7-9 with TRBJ1-4; a possible D gene is TRBD1 (5 bases). There are 15 residues in the CDR3. V gave up 5 bases and J gave up 8 bases, with 18 bases separating them. Looked up from germline, CDR1 is SEHNR and CDR2 is FQNEAQ (reference sequence). CDR3 protein: CASSELGGSQEKLFF. In DNA, the CDR3 is TGTGCCAGCAGCGAACTCGGGGGTTCGCAAGAAAAACTGTTTTTT.

The chain recombines TRBV7-9 with TRBJ2-5; possible D gene TRBD2, 6 bases. Looked up from germline, CDR1 is SEHNR and CDR2 is FQNEAQ (reference sequence). This CDR3 is 15 amino acids long. The ends were cut back, 5 bases at V and 5 bases at J, with 18 bases in the middle. The CDR3 DNA reads as TGTGCCAGCAGCATACCGGGAGCAGGAACGGAGACCCAGTACTTC. Translated: CASSIPGAGTETQYF.

V and J are TRBV5-1 and TRBJ2-3, with 10 bases aligning to TRBD2. In germline, CDR1 is SGHRS, CDR2 YFSETQ. V gave up 7 bases and J gave up 1 base; unmatched junction bases: 9. The CDR3 contains 16 residues. The CDR3 protein is CASCYSGTSGTDTQYF. The CDR3, as DNA: TGCGCCAGCTGCTACTCCGGGACTAGCGGCACAGATACGCAGTATTTT.

The V call is TRBV27, the J call TRBJ2-3, with no clear D. From germline, CDR1 is MNHEY and CDR2 SMNVEV (reference sequence). The CDR3 length is 16 residues. V gave up 7 bases and J gave up 4 bases, with 21 bases separating them. CDR3 residues: CASTPLVAYNPDTQYF. The CDR3 DNA reads as TGTGCCAGCACCCCTCTCGTCGCCTATAATCCAGATACGCAGTATTTT.

J is TRBJ2-2 and V is TRBV4-2; a possible D gene is TRBD2 (5 bases). Germline assignment: CDR1 LGHNA and CDR2 YNFKEQ. V lost 6 bases and J 2 bases, leaving 16 bases between the germline ends. The CDR3 length is 16 residues. The CDR3 coding sequence is TGTGCCAGCAGGGCAGACGGAGGCCCTAACACCGGGGAGCTGTTTTTT. Protein sequence: CASRADGGPNTGELFF.

The chain combines TRBV4-1 with TRBJ2-1, with D uncertain. The germline V gene has CDR1 MGHRA and CDR2 YSYEKL. This CDR3 has 13 residues. The germline V and J ends were trimmed by 1 base and 6 bases, with 7 bases remaining between them. CDR3: CASSQAPLNEQFF. CDR3 in DNA: TGCGCCAGCAGCCAAGCCCCACTCAATGAGCAGTTCTTC.

V is TRBV6-5 and J is TRBJ1-2; 7 positions match TRBD1. With V trimmed by 3 bases and J by 0 bases, 7 bases remained unmatched. The CDR3 spans 16 residues. Germline lookup yields CDR1 MNHEY and CDR2 SVGAGI. The CDR3: CASSYGTVTANYGYTF. CDR3 coding DNA: TGTGCCAGCAGTTATGGGACAGTCACTGCTAACTATGGCTACACCTTC.

The chain recombines TRBV27 with TRBJ2-2; 9 bases fit TRBD1. The germline V gene has CDR1 MNHEY and CDR2 SMNVEV (reference sequence). J was trimmed by 5 bases and V by 9 bases; bases with no gene match: 13. This CDR3 comprises 16 residues. This CDR3 is CASRSGTGTRTGELFF. The DNA of the CDR3 is TGTGCCAGTAGGTCGGGGACAGGGACAAGGACCGGGGAGCTGTTTTTT.

This clone was counted only a few times. This rearrangement joins TRBV5-1 to TRBJ1-4, with no clear D. The CDR3 covers 14 residues. Germline CDR1 SGHRS, CDR2 YFSETQ. V was pared by 2 bases and J by 6 bases, with 11 bases between. In nucleotides, the CDR3 is TGCGCCAGCAGCTTCGGCGGTCGTGATGAAAAACTGTTTTTT. Translating it yields CASSFGGRDEKLFF.

V usage is TRBV7-6 and J usage is TRBJ2-5; TRBD2 matches 7 bases. The CDR3 is 14 amino acids. The germline CDR1 and CDR2 sequences are SGHVS and FNYEAQ. The V gene end was trimmed by 3 bases and the J gene end by 5 bases; junction bases not matched to a gene: 6. This CDR3 reads CASSLGWGGETQYF. CDR3 DNA: TGTGCCAGCAGCTTGGGCTGGGGAGGGGAGACCCAGTACTTC.

The chain recombines TRBV5-6 with TRBJ2-5; D is ambiguous. Per the germline V gene, CDR1 is SGHDT and CDR2 is YYEEEE. V lost 1 base to trimming and J lost 2 bases, with 6 bases between them. The CDR3 covers 13 residues. The CDR3 spells CASSLRPQETQYF. CDR3 bases: TGTGCCAGCAGCTTGCGACCTCAAGAGACCCAGTACTTC.

This clone was recorded only once. The genes are TRBV5-4 and TRBJ1-1; D not resolved. V dropped 1 base and J dropped 0 bases, with 7 bases sitting between them. Germline-derived CDR1 and CDR2 are SGHNT and YYREEE (reference sequence). The length of the CDR3 is 14 residues. The CDR3 loop is CASSLRSLNTEAFF. Here the CDR3 DNA reads TGTGCCAGCAGCTTGAGGAGCCTGAACACTGAAGCTTTCTTT.

The chain recombines TRBV5-4 with TRBJ2-5; either TRBD1 or TRBD2 may fit D (6 bases each). This CDR3 contains 15 residues. V was trimmed by 3 bases and J by 5 bases, leaving 17 bases between them. Germline V gene data show CDR1 as SGHNT and CDR2 as YYREEE (reference sequence). The CDR3 loop reads CASSSKTGSGETQYF. The CDR3 nucleotides are TGTGCCAGCAGCTCCAAAACAGGGAGCGGGGAGACCCAGTACTTC.